Listed below are T cell receptor beta chains from one sample, sequenced in a study of cytomegalovirus exposure and HLA in healthy donors. TCRdb's table, derived via immunoSEQ multiplex PCR, lists solely in-frame clones and lacks some. This table holds 150,000 to 200,000 clones, about 80% found once. The sequencing sample was made of PBMCs. These receptor sequences come from a middle-aged woman in good health and CMV-seronegative. Both conserved end residues are part of each CDR3. Fields, in order: CDR3 protein, CDR3 DNA, V gene, clone size, D gene, J gene. D genes are given only for firm matches. Clone size, where shown, is once, few, many, or a class for clones that have expanded.

CDR3: CASSAGRDTQYF
DNA: TGTGCCAGCAGCGCAGGAAGAGATACGCAGTATTTT
V: TRBV28
size: once
D: NA
J: TRBJ2-3

CDR3: CASTPNQETQYF
DNA: TGCGCCAGTACGCCTAACCAAGAGACCCAGTACTTC
V: TRBV5-1
size: NA
D: NA
J: TRBJ2-5

CDR3: CASTSGDTQYF
DNA: TGCGCCAGCACCTCGGGAGATACGCAGTATTTT
V: TRBV5-1
size: NA
D: NA
J: TRBJ2-3

CDR3: CASRGQINSYNEQFF
DNA: TGTGCCAGCAGAGGACAGATAAACTCCTACAATGAGCAGTTCTTC
V: TRBV6-6
size: NA
D: NA
J: TRBJ2-1

CDR3: CASLPPGTGWSNEQFF
DNA: TGTGCCAGCCTCCCGCCCGGGACAGGGTGGTCCAATGAGCAGTTCTTC
V: TRBV2
size: NA
D: TRBD1
J: TRBJ2-1

CDR3: CASSEAGTEYQPQHF
DNA: TGTGCCAGCAGTGAAGCGGGGACAGAGTATCAGCCCCAGCATTTT
V: TRBV6-1
size: NA
D: TRBD1
J: TRBJ1-5

CDR3: CAWSARTSGRVAYEQYF
DNA: TGTGCCTGGAGTGCCCGGACTAGCGGGAGGGTTGCTTACGAGCAGTACTTC
V: TRBV30
size: NA
D: TRBD2
J: TRBJ2-7

CDR3: CASSPHSGRGVGELFF
DNA: TGCGCCAGCAGCCCCCATAGCGGGAGAGGGGTCGGGGAGCTGTTTTTT
V: TRBV4-1
size: NA
D: TRBD2
J: TRBJ2-2

CDR3: CASSLPLGGSGNTIYF
DNA: TGTGCCAGCAGTCTCCCCCTAGGAGGGTCTGGAAACACCATATATTTT
V: TRBV28
size: NA
D: NA
J: TRBJ1-3

CDR3: CSVGQGRGYGYTF
DNA: TGCAGCGTGGGACAGGGGAGGGGCTATGGCTACACCTTC
V: TRBV29-1
size: NA
D: TRBD1
J: TRBJ1-2

CDR3: CSVAGTQDNEQFF
DNA: TGCAGCGTTGCCGGGACACAAGACAATGAGCAGTTCTTC
V: TRBV29-1
size: NA
D: NA
J: TRBJ2-1

CDR3: CGRRDRGQDTQYF
DNA: TGTGGTAGAAGGGACAGGGGGCAGGATACGCAGTATTTT
V: TRBV6-1
size: once
D: TRBD1
J: TRBJ2-3

CDR3: CAWSKATGVTEAFF
DNA: TGTGCCTGGAGTAAGGCGACAGGTGTGACTGAAGCTTTCTTT
V: TRBV30
size: NA
D: NA
J: TRBJ1-1

CDR3: CAIAGTSGSETQYF
DNA: TGTGCCATCGCCGGGACTAGCGGCTCGGAGACCCAGTACTTC
V: TRBV10-3
size: NA
D: TRBD2
J: TRBJ2-5

CDR3: CASSPGSGRGENEQFF
DNA: TGTGCCAGTAGTCCAGGTTCAGGGCGGGGTGAGAATGAGCAGTTCTTC
V: TRBV19
size: NA
D: NA
J: TRBJ2-1

CDR3: CASRSNRGTNTEAFF
DNA: TGTGCCAGCAGATCCAACAGGGGTACGAACACTGAAGCTTTCTTT
V: TRBV7-9
size: NA
D: TRBD1
J: TRBJ1-1

CDR3: CAWKVEGDTQYF
DNA: TGTGCCTGGAAGGTAGAGGGAGATACGCAGTATTTT
V: TRBV30
size: NA
D: NA
J: TRBJ2-3

CDR3: CASSLGGTVGTEAFF
DNA: TGCGCCAGCAGCTTGGGTGGGACAGTCGGCACTGAAGCTTTCTTT
V: TRBV5-1
size: few
D: TRBD1
J: TRBJ1-1

CDR3: CASSLGQSNYGYTF
DNA: TGCGCCAGCAGCTTGGGACAGTCTAACTATGGCTACACCTTC
V: TRBV5-1
size: NA
D: NA
J: TRBJ1-2

CDR3: CASSSRGLAGVETGELFF
DNA: TGTGCCAGCAGTTCCCGGGGACTAGCGGGAGTGGAAACCGGGGAGCTGTTTTTT
V: TRBV28
size: NA
D: TRBD2
J: TRBJ2-2

CDR3: CASSVIGQFSGNTIYF
DNA: TGTGCCAGCAGCGTAATTGGACAATTCTCTGGAAACACCATATATTTT
V: TRBV9
size: NA
D: NA
J: TRBJ1-3

CDR3: CASSALAGAYNEQFF
DNA: TGTGCCAGCAGTGCCCTAGCGGGGGCCTACAATGAGCAGTTCTTC
V: TRBV6-4
size: NA
D: TRBD2
J: TRBJ2-1

CDR3: CASSVGQGYNEQFF
DNA: TGTGCCAGCAGCGTAGGGCAGGGATACAATGAGCAGTTCTTC
V: TRBV9
size: few
D: NA
J: TRBJ2-1

CDR3: CAWRYGGLDPNEKLFF
DNA: TGTGCCTGGAGATATGGGGGCCTGGACCCTAATGAAAAACTGTTTTTT
V: TRBV30
size: NA
D: NA
J: TRBJ1-4

CDR3: CASSLQGGDEQFF
DNA: TGTGCCAGCAGCTTACAGGGTGGGGATGAGCAGTTCTTC
V: TRBV7-3
size: NA
D: NA
J: TRBJ2-1

CDR3: CASSVDSQNQPQHF
DNA: TGTGCCAGCAGCGTAGACAGCCAAAATCAGCCCCAGCATTTT
V: TRBV9
size: NA
D: NA
J: TRBJ1-5

CDR3: CASNSLGGGGPHEKLFF
DNA: TGTGCCAGCAACTCCCTCGGGGGCGGGGGCCCACATGAAAAACTGTTTTTT
V: TRBV7-9
size: NA
D: NA
J: TRBJ1-4

CDR3: CASSELAGSYNEQFF
DNA: TGTGCCAGCAGCGAATTAGCGGGCTCCTACAATGAGCAGTTCTTC
V: TRBV4-2
size: once
D: TRBD2
J: TRBJ2-1

CDR3: CASSPDRVGKLFF
DNA: TGTGCCAGCAGTCCGGACAGGGTCGGGAAACTGTTTTTT
V: TRBV14
size: NA
D: TRBD1
J: TRBJ1-4

CDR3: CASSPSDRGLQPQHF
DNA: TGTGCCAGCTCACCTAGTGACAGGGGGCTTCAGCCCCAGCATTTT
V: TRBV18
size: once
D: TRBD1
J: TRBJ1-5

CDR3: CASRVGSRGETQYF
DNA: TGTGCCAGCAGGGTAGGATCGCGCGGGGAGACCCAGTACTTC
V: TRBV2
size: NA
D: NA
J: TRBJ2-5